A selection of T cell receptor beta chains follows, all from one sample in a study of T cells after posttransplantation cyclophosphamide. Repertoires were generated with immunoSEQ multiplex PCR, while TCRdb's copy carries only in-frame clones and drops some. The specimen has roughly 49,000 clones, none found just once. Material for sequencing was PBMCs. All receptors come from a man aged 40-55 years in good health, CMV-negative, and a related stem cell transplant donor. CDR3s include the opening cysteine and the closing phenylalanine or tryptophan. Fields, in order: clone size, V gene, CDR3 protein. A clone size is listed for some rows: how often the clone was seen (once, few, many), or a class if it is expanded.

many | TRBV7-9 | CASSLGSGYEQYF
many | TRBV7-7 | CASSPGAGGGTDTQYF
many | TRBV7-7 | CASSLGTSGTDTQYF
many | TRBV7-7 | CASSPRTGKNTGELFF
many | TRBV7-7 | CASSTNRDTYNEQFF
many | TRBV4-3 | CASSQDFVATEAFF
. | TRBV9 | CASSVAPGLHYEQYF
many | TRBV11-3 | CASSLGASDTQYF
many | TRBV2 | CASTYDRNTEAFF
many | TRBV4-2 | CASSQDTSADDEQFF
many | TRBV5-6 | CASSRRDRASPLHF
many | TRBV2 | CASSVTDAYEQYF
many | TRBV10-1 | CASSSERGRREDIDGYTF
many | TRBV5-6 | CASSLGGYNEQFF
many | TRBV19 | CASSAQGHYRAGELFF
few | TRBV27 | CASSPGQGAHLETQYF
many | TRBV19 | CASRTRGQSNQPQHF
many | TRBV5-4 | CASSPDTYPDTQYF
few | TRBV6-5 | CASSGQISYEQYF
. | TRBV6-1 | CASSEQGNSPLHF
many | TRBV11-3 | CASSSSGGRTRNEQFF
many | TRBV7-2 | CASSPNLGQGRSGANVLTF
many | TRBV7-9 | CASTPGMGTDTQYF
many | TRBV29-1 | CSVTGTGNTGELFF
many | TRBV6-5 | CASSYGGDGQPQHF